These 5 T cell receptor beta chains were sequenced from one sample in a study of blood T cell repertoires in COVID-19 (TCRdb year 2020). Library construction relied on the immunoSEQ multiplex PCR assay. Entries here come from immuneACCESS through TCRdb and include only in-frame sequences with V and J called. Some clones fail to appear in such tables; in the studies checked, an unresolved V gene covers under half of the shortfall, and the cause of the remainder is unknown. The sample has roughly 300,000 clones on record, 80% to 90% of them singletons. About 8% of the sample is in the top ten clones. The sequenced material came from peripheral blood. The receptors derive from a woman aged 45 to 65 who had recovered from COVID-19.

The rearrangement joins TRBV7-8 to TRBJ2-2; 8 bases fit TRBD2. V was clipped by 6 bases and J by 5 bases; unmatched bases: 14. CDR3 length: 17 amino acids. CDR1 is SGHVS, CDR2 FQNEAQ, per germline. CDR3 sequence reads: CASRPRESGSGTGELFF. CDR3 nucleotides: TGTGCCAGCAGGCCCCGGGAAAGCGGGAGTGGGACCGGGGAGCTGTTTTTT. The full variable domain, rest sourced from reference TRBV7-8 and TRBJ2-2, is GAGVSQSPRYKVAKRGQDVALRCDPISGHVSLFWYQQALGQGPEFLTYFQNEAQLDKSGLPSDRFFAERPEGSVSTLKIQRTQQEDSAVYLCASRPRESGSGTGELFFGEGSRLTVL.

This chain connects TRBV2 to TRBJ2-7, with TRBD1 as a possible D gene (6 bases). The length of the CDR3 is 12 residues. CDR1 and CDR2 from the germline V gene are SNHLY and FYNNEI. V shed 7 bases and J shed 5 bases, with 12 bases lying between them. The CDR3 nucleotides are TGTGCCAGCACCAGACAGGCGGACGAGCAGTACTTC. Translating it yields CASTRQADEQYF.

This clone was seen just once. Here the CDR3 reads CASSVVGGASYNEQFF. CDR3 in DNA: TGTGCCAGCAGCGTAGTCGGTGGGGCTAGCTACAATGAGCAGTTCTTC. The gene calls are TRBV9 and TRBJ2-1, with D perhaps matching TRBD1 (5 bases). V was trimmed by 0 bases and J by 3 bases, leaving 13 bases between them. The CDR3 contains 16 residues. Germline loops: CDR1 SGDLS, CDR2 YYNGEE.

The V gene is TRBV11-1, the J gene TRBJ2-1; a possible D gene is TRBD2 (5 bases). In germline, CDR1 is SGHAT, CDR2 FQDESV (reference sequence). The CDR3 length is 13 residues. The V end lost 5 bases, the J end lost 10 bases, and 15 bases lay between the germline ends. CDR3 nucleotide sequence: TGTGCCAGCAGCCGCGCGGGCTCAAGGGAGCAGTTCTTC. It yields the protein CASSRAGSREQFF.

The V and J genes are TRBV7-8 and TRBJ1-5, with D uncertain. The V end lost 2 bases, the J end lost 5 bases, and 7 bases lay between the germline ends. Germline V gene lookup returns CDR1 SGHVS and CDR2 FQNEAQ. The CDR3 covers 13 residues. CDR3 sequence reads: CASSLYRDQPQHF. In nucleotides, the CDR3 is TGTGCCAGCAGCTTATACCGGGATCAGCCCCAGCATTTT.